These 21 T cell receptor beta chains share one sample of origin, sequenced in a study of vaccination and CD4 T cells after COVID-19. Via MiXCR, TCRdb re-called the PCR reads, giving one row per CDR3 protein. The sample contains just over 20,000 distinct CDR3 sequences, roughly 64% of which appear only once. Here the sequenced sample was CD4+ T cells from blood, taken before SARS-CoV-2 vaccination. These TCRs come from a human donor who had recovered from COVID-19.

The J gene is TRBJ2-2, the V gene TRBV2; maybe TRBD1 (7 bases). The length of the CDR3 is 15 residues. Germline assignment: CDR1 SNHLY and CDR2 FYNNEI. Trimming stripped 4 bases from V and 6 bases from J, with 15 bases between. The CDR3 coding sequence is TGTGCCAGCAGTGTCAAACCAGGGGGGCCCGGGGAGCTGTTTTTT. This encodes CASSVKPGGPGELFF. Full variable domain (rest looked up from reference TRBV2 and TRBJ2-2): EPEVTQTPSHQVTQMGQEVILRCVPISNHLYFYWYRQILGQKVEFLVSFYNNEISEKSEIFDDQFSVERPDGSNFTLKIRSTKLEDSAMYFCASSVKPGGPGELFFGEGSRLTVL.

By frequency in the sample, this clonotype is medium-sized. The V call is TRBV20-1, the J call TRBJ2-4; TRBD2 matches 10 bases. Germline assignment: CDR1 DFQATT and CDR2 SNEGSKA (reference sequence). Trimming at V came to 4 bases and at J to 11 bases, leaving 14 bases not matched to a gene. CDR3 length equals 15 residues. CDR3 DNA: TGCAGTGCTACGGGGGCCCTAGCGGGAGCGGTCTTTCAGTACTTC. It translates to CSATGALAGAVFQYF.

The genes are TRBV19 and TRBJ2-7; 9 bases match TRBD1. Germline-derived CDR1 and CDR2 are LNHDA and SQIVND (reference sequence). CDR3 length equals 14 residues. The junction had 5 bases not matched to a gene; V was cut back by 6 bases and J by 2 bases. The CDR3 DNA sequence: TGTGCCAGTAGAGGGACAGGGCAAACCTACGAGCAGTACTTC. Protein sequence: CASRGTGQTYEQYF. The complete variable domain, with remaining parts taken from reference TRBV19 and TRBJ2-7, reads DGGITQSPKYLFRKEGQNVTLSCEQNLNHDAMYWYRQDPGQGLRLIYYSQIVNDFQKGDIAEGYSVSREKKESFPLTVTSAQKNPTAFYLCASRGTGQTYEQYFGPGTRLTVT.

This clonotype came up a few times. The chain carries TRBV15 and TRBJ2-7; TRBD1 might be the D (6 bases). V lost 0 bases, J lost 0 bases, and 15 bases lay in between. This CDR3 spans 17 amino acids. Germline CDR1 and CDR2: LNHNV and YYDKDF (reference sequence). The CDR3 DNA is TGTGCCACCAGCAGAGATTCCTGGGACACCGTCTCCTACGAGCAGTACTTC. Translating gives CATSRDSWDTVSYEQYF.

The chain has TRBV20-1 and TRBJ2-7, with D perhaps matching TRBD1 or TRBD2 (5 bases each). The V and J ends lost 6 bases and 0 bases respectively, with 15 bases between them. The CDR3 spans 14 residues. The germline gives CDR1 DFQATT, CDR2 SNEGSKA (reference sequence). CDR3 in amino acids: CSAKLRGISYEQYF. In nucleotides, the CDR3 is TGCAGTGCCAAGCTGAGGGGCATCTCCTACGAGCAGTACTTC.

The chain combines TRBV19 with TRBJ2-5, with TRBD2 matching 10 bases. J lost 5 bases, V lost 4 bases, and 10 bases had no gene match. The CDR3 consists of 16 residues. Germline V gene sequence: CDR1 LNHDA, CDR2 SQIVND (reference sequence). The CDR3 DNA follows: TGTGCCAGTAGTAGTGGAGCGGGAGGGCCTCTGGAGACCCAGTACTTC. It specifies CASSSGAGGPLETQYF.

This clonotype came up a few times. The chain links TRBV7-9 to TRBJ1-2; 7 bases fit TRBD1. The CDR3 extends over 14 amino acids. The germline V gene has CDR1 SEHNR and CDR2 FQNEAQ (reference sequence). J gave up 6 bases and V 6 bases, and 10 bases lay outside the gene matches. As DNA, the CDR3 is TGTGCCAGCAGTCGAAGTCAGGGGGGGAATGGCTACACCTTC. Its translation: CASSRSQGGNGYTF.

The chain combines TRBV2 with TRBJ2-5; D possibly corresponds to TRBD2 (6 bases). V was shortened by 3 bases and J by 5 bases, with 13 bases between the two germline ends. From germline, CDR1 is SNHLY and CDR2 FYNNEI. The CDR3 spans 14 residues. Here the CDR3 DNA reads TGTGCCAGCAGTGATTCCGCTAGCGATGAGACCCAGTACTTC. Its protein product is CASSDSASDETQYF.

V and J are TRBV20-1 and TRBJ2-5; 9 bases are a match to TRBD2. CDR1 is DFQATT and CDR2 is SNEGSKA in the germline V gene (reference sequence). The CDR3 sequence is 14 residues long. Losses at the gene ends were 3 bases for V and 5 bases for J; bases not matched to a gene: 7. The CDR3 sequence: CSARDGTSRETQYF. The CDR3 DNA follows: TGCAGTGCTAGGGACGGGACTAGCAGGGAGACCCAGTACTTC.

V gene TRBV6-1 combines with J gene TRBJ1-5, with TRBD1 matching 7 bases. The germline V gene encodes CDR1 MNHNS and CDR2 SASEGT. Losses at the gene ends were 5 bases for V and 7 bases for J; bases not matched to a gene: 8. CDR3 size: 14 residues. This CDR3 is CASSRDREDQPQHF. CDR3 sequence (DNA): TGTGCCAGCAGTCGAGACAGGGAGGACCAGCCCCAGCATTTT.

The table lists this clonotype with a count of one. The genes are TRBV11-2 and TRBJ2-7, with TRBD2 matching 10 bases. J gave up 2 bases and V 9 bases, and 7 bases lay outside the gene matches. In germline, CDR1 is SGHAT, CDR2 FQNNGV. The CDR3 contains 14 residues. The CDR3 DNA is TGTGCCAGGATGTGGACTAGCGGAACCTACGAGCAGTACTTC. It encodes CARMWTSGTYEQYF.

This sequence joins TRBV6-5 and TRBJ1-6; D uncertain. Germline V gene sequence: CDR1 MNHEY, CDR2 SVGAGI. CDR3 size: 12 residues. V lost 2 bases and J 14 bases, leaving 10 bases between the germline ends. In nucleotides, the CDR3 is TGTGCCAGCAGTTACCAGTCGGGAACCCTCCACTTT. Its protein is CASSYQSGTLHF.

The chain carries TRBV6-1 and TRBJ1-2; D unresolved. Germline loops: CDR1 MNHNS, CDR2 SASEGT. The germline V and J ends were trimmed by 7 bases and 0 bases, with 9 bases remaining between them. The CDR3 has 13 amino acids. CDR3 nucleotides: TGTGCCAGCACATTGGGAGCTAACTATGGCTACACCTTC. This encodes CASTLGANYGYTF.

V gene TRBV28 combines with J gene TRBJ1-5; D not resolved. Germline CDR1 reads MDHEN; CDR2 reads SYDVKM. V was shortened by 5 bases and J by 5 bases, with 16 bases between the two germline ends. This CDR3 is built from 15 residues. Here the CDR3 reads CASSPKALIDQPQHF. The CDR3 coding sequence is TGTGCCAGCAGTCCGAAGGCCCTGATAGATCAGCCCCAGCATTTT. Drawing the rest from reference TRBV28 and TRBJ1-5, the complete variable domain is DVKVTQSSRYLVKRTGEKVFLECVQDMDHENMFWYRQDPGLGLRLIYFSYDVKMKEKGDIPEGYSVSREKKERFSLILESASTNQTSMYLCASSPKALIDQPQHFGDGTRLSIL.

The V call is TRBV7-2, the J call TRBJ1-3; weak D call: TRBD1 (5 bases). The germline gives CDR1 SGHTA, CDR2 FQGNSA. This CDR3 region has 16 residues. The germline V and J ends were trimmed by 0 bases and 4 bases, with 13 bases remaining between them. DNA for the CDR3: TGTGCCAGCAGCTTAGCGGGGGATCGGTCCGGAAACACCATATATTTT. Its translation: CASSLAGDRSGNTIYF.

As to this clonotype: Mismatch with germline at one junction end may stem from a read error. V gene TRBV6-2 or TRBV6-3 combines with J gene TRBJ2-1; 10 bases agree with TRBD1. The CDR3 is made up of 12 amino acids. Germline V CDR1 and CDR2: MNHEY, SVGEGT. CDR3 DNA: TGTGCCAGCAGGACAGGGGGCAATGAGCAGTCCTTC. It specifies CASRTGGNEQSF.

The chain is built from TRBV6-2 or TRBV6-3 and TRBJ1-6, with D tentatively TRBD1 (5 bases). The CDR3 loop spans 14 amino acids. V was clipped by 5 bases and J by 8 bases, with 13 bases between them. Germline CDR1 is MNHEY and CDR2 is SVGEGT. The CDR3 DNA follows: TGTGCCAGCAGTCGAGGGACCCGTGATTCACCCCTCCACTTT. This translates into CASSRGTRDSPLHF.

This clonotype occurred a few times. The chain is built from TRBV7-9 and TRBJ2-7; 9 bases are shared with TRBD2. V lost 1 base and J lost 5; bases outside the gene matches: 21. Germline V gives CDR1 SEHNR, CDR2 FQNEAQ (reference sequence). The CDR3 is 20 residues long. The CDR3 protein is CASSLVYLGTSIGGSDEQYF. The CDR3 nucleotides are TGTGCCAGCAGCTTAGTATATTTGGGGACTAGCATTGGGGGATCGGACGAGCAGTACTTC.

CDR3 in amino acids: CAISESLGYSYGYTF. CDR3 coding DNA: TGTGCCATCAGTGAGTCGCTAGGTTATTCCTATGGCTACACCTTC. J is TRBJ1-2 and V is TRBV10-3, with unresolved D. Germline V CDR1 and CDR2: ENHRY, SYGVKD. The V end lost 0 bases, the J end lost 4 bases, and 12 bases lay between the germline ends. This CDR3 comprises 15 residues.

The gene calls are TRBV19 and TRBJ2-1; TRBD2 agrees at 8 bases. Trimming took 8 bases from V and 1 from J; bases not matched to a gene: 7. The length of the CDR3 is 15 residues. Germline-derived CDR1 and CDR2 are LNHDA and SQIVND (reference sequence). For the CDR3, the DNA is TGTGCCAGTTGCGACAGCGGGAGTTCCTACAATGAGCAGTTCTTC. Its translation: CASCDSGSSYNEQFF.

The chain joins TRBV5-1 to TRBJ2-5; TRBD1 aligns across 7 bases. CDR1 and CDR2 (germline): SGHRS, YFSETQ. V lost 4 bases, J lost 7 bases, and 13 bases stayed unmatched. This CDR3 is 15 amino acids long. Here the CDR3 reads CASSLRDSPGGTQYF. CDR3 sequence (DNA): TGCGCCAGCAGCCTCAGGGACAGCCCAGGCGGGACCCAGTACTTC.